The 21 T cell receptor beta chains presented below share a single source sample, sequenced in a study of OX40 agonist ivuxolimab in advanced cancers. The repertoire was sequenced with immunoSEQ multiplex PCR; TCRdb's copy has only in-frame clones and lacks some. Of about 54,000 clones listed, 75% to 90% are singletons. The sequencing here drew on CD4+ or CD8+ T cells sorted from blood, taken in a trial of the OX40 agonist ivuxolimab. The receptors originated from an adult with an advanced solid tumor such as melanoma, head and neck, liver or kidney cancer.

This clone was detected once. V is TRBV30 and J is TRBJ2-1; 8 bases align to TRBD2. The J segment lost 14 bases and the V segment lost 7 bases, leaving 16 bases of the junction unmatched. This CDR3 comprises 13 residues. The V gene's germline CDR1 is GTSNPN and CDR2 SVGIG (reference sequence). The CDR3, as DNA: TGTGCCTCATGGAACGGGAGGGCCACTCGAGAGTTCTTC. It is translated as CASWNGRATREFF.

This chain links TRBV5-1 with TRBJ2-7; D possibly corresponds to TRBD2 (6 bases). The CDR3 length is 14 residues. V was clipped by 4 bases and J by 6 bases, with 17 bases between them. Germline-derived CDR1 and CDR2 are SGHRS and YFSETQ. CDR3 loop: CASSPAGTDLEQYF. In nucleotides, the CDR3 is TGCGCCAGCAGCCCAGCCGGGACTGACCTCGAGCAGTACTTC.

The gene calls are TRBV19 and TRBJ2-2; no clear D. Trimming stripped 5 bases from V and 4 bases from J, with 8 bases between. Germline assignment: CDR1 LNHDA and CDR2 SQIVND (reference sequence). The CDR3 length is 13 residues. The chain's CDR3 is CASSEAATGELFF. The CDR3 nucleotides read TGTGCCAGTAGTGAGGCTGCCACCGGGGAGCTGTTTTTT.

This clone has just one count. CDR3 coding DNA: TGTGCCAGCTCTCGGCGGGACGACTTCAATGAGCAGTTCTTC. Protein: CASSRRDDFNEQFF. The chain recombines TRBV6-5 with TRBJ2-1, with D possibly TRBD2 on 6 matching bases. In germline, CDR1 is MNHEY, CDR2 SVGAGI. The germline V and J ends were trimmed by 8 bases and 6 bases, with 17 bases remaining between them. This CDR3 comprises 14 residues.

The J gene is TRBJ2-3, the V gene TRBV7-9; D gene uncertain. The CDR3 is made up of 16 amino acids. Per the germline V gene, CDR1 is SEHNR and CDR2 is FQNEAQ (reference sequence). V lost 7 bases, J lost 1 base, and 18 bases lay in between. CDR3 sequence: CASIDVRSHGTDTQYF. The CDR3 DNA reads TGTGCCAGCATCGATGTTAGGAGTCACGGCACAGATACGCAGTATTTT.

A single count supports this clone. The chain couples TRBV28 to TRBJ2-3; D might be TRBD1 or TRBD2, each matching 7 bases. Germline V gene data show CDR1 as MDHEN and CDR2 as SYDVKM. V was shortened by 5 bases and J by 6 bases, with 18 bases between the two germline ends. This CDR3 is built from 15 residues. The CDR3 nucleotides read TGTGCCAGCAGTGCGCAGGGGGGGAGCGGGGATACGCAGTATTTT. Translated: CASSAQGGSGDTQYF.

The chain carries TRBV19 and TRBJ2-1; 7 nucleotides agree with TRBD2. The CDR3 contains 12 residues. Germline V gene data show CDR1 as LNHDA and CDR2 as SQIVND (reference sequence). The V segment lost 6 bases and the J segment 10 bases; nucleotides outside the gene matches: 6. The CDR3 DNA reads TGTGCCAGTAGGGGCCAGGGAGGGGAGCAGTTCTTC. It codes for CASRGQGGEQFF.

CDR3 protein: CASSVEALRREQFF. In DNA form, the CDR3 reads TGTGCCAGCAGCGTAGAGGCCCTCCGACGTGAGCAGTTCTTC. V gene TRBV9 combines with J gene TRBJ2-1; D is unclear. V was cut by 0 bases and J by 9 bases, with 13 bases left in between. The CDR3 covers 14 residues. Germline values: CDR1 SGDLS, CDR2 YYNGEE.

The chain has TRBV6-6 and TRBJ2-7; 10 nucleotides agree with TRBD2. J was trimmed by 4 bases and V by 3 bases; bases with no gene match: 6. The germline V gene has CDR1 MNHNY and CDR2 SVGAGI (reference sequence). The CDR3 is 15 amino acids. The CDR3 here is CASSYSSGRIYEQYF. The DNA of the CDR3 is TGTGCCAGCAGTTATTCTAGCGGGAGAATATACGAGCAGTACTTC.

The chain employs TRBV11-2 and TRBJ2-2; D gene unclear. Trimming stripped 0 bases from V and 5 bases from J, with 4 bases between. Germline V gives CDR1 SGHAT, CDR2 FQNNGV. The CDR3 contains 13 residues. This CDR3 reads CASSLERTGELFF. DNA of the CDR3: TGTGCCAGCAGCTTAGAGAGGACCGGGGAGCTGTTTTTT.

In the case of this clone: Other nucleotide sequences from this sample produce the same CDR3. V gene TRBV5-4 combines with J gene TRBJ2-5, with D maybe TRBD2 (6 bases). V was trimmed by 5 bases and J by 5 bases, leaving 13 bases between them. The CDR3 contains 13 residues. Germline CDR1 and CDR2: SGHNT and YYREEE (reference sequence). CDR3 sequence reads: CASSRDFQETQYF. The CDR3 nucleotides read TGTGCCAGCAGTAGGGACTTTCAGGAGACCCAGTACTTC.

The chain recombines TRBV18 with TRBJ2-7, with 9 bases aligning to TRBD1. The V segment lost 5 bases and the J segment 2 bases; nucleotides outside the gene matches: 7. The CDR3 has 15 residues. Germline-derived CDR1 and CDR2 are KGHSH and LQKENI. The CDR3 region is CASSTRTGVAYEQYF. DNA of the CDR3: TGTGCCAGCTCAACCAGGACAGGGGTCGCCTACGAGCAGTACTTC. Supplemented by reference TRBV18 and TRBJ2-7, the full variable domain reads NAGVMQNPRHLVRRRGQEARLRCSPMKGHSHVYWYRQLPEEGLKFMVYLQKENIIDESGMPKERFSAEFPKEGPSILRIQQVVRGDSAAYFCASSTRTGVAYEQYFGPGTRLTVT.

The chain links TRBV7-6 to TRBJ2-7; 8 nucleotides align to TRBD1. The CDR3 extends over 17 amino acids. After removal of 5 bases from V and 2 bases from J, the junction contained 14 bases not matched to a gene. CDR1 SGHVS and CDR2 FNYEAQ come from the germline V gene. In DNA, the CDR3 is TGTGCCAGCAGCCGGATAACAGGGGGACTCGCGACCTACGAGCAGTACTTC. This gives the protein CASSRITGGLATYEQYF.

The V call is TRBV5-1, the J call TRBJ2-1; D is perhaps TRBD1 (6 bases). The germline V gene encodes CDR1 SGHRS and CDR2 YFSETQ. The CDR3 is 13 residues long. V shed 4 bases and J shed 4 bases, with 9 bases lying between them. CDR3 in amino acids: CASSEQGYNEQFF. CDR3 DNA: TGCGCCAGCAGCGAACAGGGTTACAATGAGCAGTTCTTC.

The chain joins TRBV6-6 to TRBJ1-1; 7 bases agree with TRBD1. CDR1 is MNHNY and CDR2 is SVGAGI in the germline V gene (reference sequence). The CDR3 covers 13 residues. V was clipped by 8 bases and J by 10 bases; unmatched bases: 13. CDR3 loop: CASQDRVGVGAFF. DNA of the CDR3: TGTGCCAGCCAAGACAGGGTAGGTGTCGGAGCTTTCTTT.

J is TRBJ2-3 and V is TRBV19, with 7 bases that match TRBD1. Germline V lookup: CDR1 LNHDA, CDR2 SQIVND (reference sequence). The CDR3 covers 16 residues. Trimming cost V 4 bases and J 1 base; bases outside gene matches: 8. CDR3 protein: CASSTPTGVGTDTQYF. CDR3 DNA: TGTGCCAGTAGTACACCAACAGGGGTTGGCACAGATACGCAGTATTTT.

The chain uses TRBV5-1 and TRBJ2-3; no reliable D call. The CDR3 runs to 14 residues. Deletions cut 0 bases from V and 7 bases from J, with 12 bases between. Germline assignment: CDR1 SGHRS and CDR2 YFSETQ. In DNA, the CDR3 is TGCGCCAGCAGCTTGGTAGGGCCAGCCAATACGCAGTATTTT. Translated, it gives CASSLVGPANTQYF. The whole variable domain, remainder taken from reference TRBV5-1 and TRBJ2-3, is KAGVTQTPRYLIKTRGQQVTLSCSPISGHRSVSWYQQTPGQGLQFLFEYFSETQRNKGNFPGRFSGRQFSNSRSEMNVSTLELGDSALYLCASSLVGPANTQYFGPGTRLTVL.

This sequence joins TRBV5-1 and TRBJ1-3, with D possibly being TRBD1 (5 bases). The V gene's germline CDR1 is SGHRS and CDR2 YFSETQ. The CDR3 runs to 17 residues. V was clipped by 0 bases and J by 0 bases, with 13 bases between them. The CDR3 sequence is CASSLAGPFNSGNTIYF. The CDR3 DNA reads TGCGCCAGCAGCTTGGCGGGGCCATTCAACTCTGGAAACACCATATATTTT.

The chain has TRBV29-1 and TRBJ1-1; a weak D match, TRBD1 (5 bases). Per germline, CDR1 SQVTM and CDR2 ANQGSEA. The ends were cut back, 3 bases at V and 7 bases at J, with 18 bases in the middle. This CDR3 comprises 14 residues. The CDR3 reads CSVDGTDQGFEAFF. DNA for the CDR3: TGCAGCGTTGATGGGACCGACCAGGGCTTTGAAGCTTTCTTT.

The chain couples TRBV6-5 to TRBJ2-1; a weak D match, TRBD2 (6 bases). From germline, CDR1 is MNHEY and CDR2 SVGAGI. The CDR3 loop spans 13 amino acids. V dropped 6 bases and J dropped 3 bases, with 9 bases sitting between them. For the CDR3, the DNA is TGTGCCAGCAGCCTAGCGCGCTACAATGAGCAGTTCTTC. Translation gives CASSLARYNEQFF.

The V call is TRBV6-5, the J call TRBJ2-1, with a weak D call TRBD1 (6 bases). Germline V gene sequence: CDR1 MNHEY, CDR2 SVGAGI. The ends were cut back, 6 bases at V and 9 bases at J, with 18 bases in the middle. The CDR3 runs to 14 residues. The CDR3 coding sequence is TGTGCCAGCAGCCTTGATGGGACAACCGCTGAGCAGTTCTTC. It codes for CASSLDGTTAEQFF.